The clone carrying this T cell receptor beta chain occurred many times. The CDR3 sequence is 13 residues long. Trimming shortened V by 1 base and J by 11 bases, and 14 bases separated the two germline ends. The germline CDR1 and CDR2 sequences are MGHDK and SYGVNS. The source of the sample is a study of neurological immune-mediated disorders. Synthesis of cDNA was performed by 5'RACE using 10-nucleotide random UMIs. MiXCR, run by TCRdb on the 5' RACE reads, gives a single entry per CDR3 protein. The table shows about 77,000 distinct CDR3 sequences, with approximately 9.4% occurring only once. The V and J genes are TRBV25-1 and TRBJ1-1; tentative D call: TRBD1 (6 bases). The source of this sequence is a man aged 45-65 years in good health. Sequenced sample: PBMCs. Written as DNA, the CDR3 is TGTGCCAGCAGTGAATTAGTTGCGGGGGCCGCTTTCTTT. Its protein is CASSELVAGAAFF. The whole variable domain, filled in from reference TRBV25-1 and TRBJ1-1, reads EADIYQTPRYLVIGTGKKITLECSQTMGHDKMYWYQQDPGMELHLIHYSYGVNSTEKGDLSSESTVSRIRTEHFPLTLESARPSHTSQYLCASSELVAGAAFFGQGTRLTVV.